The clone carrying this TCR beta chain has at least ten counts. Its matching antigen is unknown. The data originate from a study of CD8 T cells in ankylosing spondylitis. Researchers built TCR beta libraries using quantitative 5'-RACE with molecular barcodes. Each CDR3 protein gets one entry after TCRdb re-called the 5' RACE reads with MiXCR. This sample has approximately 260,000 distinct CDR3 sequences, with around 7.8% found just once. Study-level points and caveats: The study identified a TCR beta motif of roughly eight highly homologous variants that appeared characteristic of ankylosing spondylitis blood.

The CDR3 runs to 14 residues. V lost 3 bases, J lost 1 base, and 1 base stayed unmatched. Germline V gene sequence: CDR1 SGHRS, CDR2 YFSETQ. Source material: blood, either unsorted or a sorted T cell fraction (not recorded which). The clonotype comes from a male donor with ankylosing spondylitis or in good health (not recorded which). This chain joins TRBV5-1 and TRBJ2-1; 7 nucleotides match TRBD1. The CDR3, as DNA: TGCGCCAGCAGCTCGGACAGGTCCTACAATGAGCAGTTCTTC. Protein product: CASSSDRSYNEQFF.